One and the same sample provided the 3 T cell receptor beta chains below, sequenced in a study of blood T cells in healthy people across ages. Using a J-beta primer mix together with a sample-barcoded 5' primer, a second PCR was run for roughly 6 to 12 cycles. TCRdb analysed the 5' RACE reads with MiXCR anew, one entry per CDR3 protein. The data show about 1 million distinct CDR3 sequences, with under 45% seen just once and 15% to 20% held by the top ten. The material sequenced was blood. The receptors were gathered from a woman aged 55-70 years in good health.

This clonotype was picked up a small number of times. CDR3 coding DNA: TGTGCCAGCAGTGAGGTCAGGGGGAACACTGAAGCTTTCTTT. Amino acids: CASSEVRGNTEAFF. The chain couples TRBV2 to TRBJ1-1, with D perhaps matching TRBD1 (6 bases). V lost 3 bases and J 1 base, leaving 9 bases between the germline ends. Per the germline V gene, CDR1 is SNHLY and CDR2 is FYNNEI. The CDR3 totals 14 residues.

DNA of the CDR3: TGCGCCAGCAGCCAAGAAGTGGCTACTAGCGGGAGGGGGGAGCAGTACTTC. Protein: CASSQEVATSGRGEQYF. The chain links TRBV4-1 to TRBJ2-7; 13 bases are shared with TRBD2. Germline assignment: CDR1 MGHRA and CDR2 YSYEKL. This CDR3 spans 17 amino acids. After removal of 0 bases from V and 7 bases from J, the junction contained 9 bases not matched to a gene.

Only a few counts were recorded for this clonotype. The chain recombines TRBV24-1 with TRBJ2-1; weak D call: TRBD2 (5 bases). Germline V gives CDR1 KGHDR, CDR2 SFDVKD. V gave up 5 bases and J gave up 6 bases, with 13 bases separating them. This CDR3 comprises 14 residues. CDR3 in amino acids: CATSGTSLSNEQFF. DNA for the CDR3: TGTGCCACCAGTGGAACTAGTTTGTCCAATGAGCAGTTCTTC.